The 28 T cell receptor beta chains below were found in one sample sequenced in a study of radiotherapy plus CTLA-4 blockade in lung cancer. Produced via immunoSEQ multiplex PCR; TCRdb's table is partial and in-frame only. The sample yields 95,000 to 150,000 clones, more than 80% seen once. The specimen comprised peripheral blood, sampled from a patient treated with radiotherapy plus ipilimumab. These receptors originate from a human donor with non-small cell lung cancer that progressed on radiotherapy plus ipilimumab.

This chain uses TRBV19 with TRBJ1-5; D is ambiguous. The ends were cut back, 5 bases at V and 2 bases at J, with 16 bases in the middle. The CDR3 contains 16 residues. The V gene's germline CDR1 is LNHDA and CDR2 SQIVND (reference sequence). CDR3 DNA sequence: TGTGCCAGTAGTCCCGGTGCACCCGGCGGCAATCAGCCCCAGCATTTT. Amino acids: CASSPGAPGGNQPQHF. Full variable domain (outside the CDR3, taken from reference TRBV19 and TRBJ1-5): DGGITQSPKYLFRKEGQNVTLSCEQNLNHDAMYWYRQDPGQGLRLIYYSQIVNDFQKGDIAEGYSVSREKKESFPLTVTSAQKNPTAFYLCASSPGAPGGNQPQHFGDGTRLSIL.

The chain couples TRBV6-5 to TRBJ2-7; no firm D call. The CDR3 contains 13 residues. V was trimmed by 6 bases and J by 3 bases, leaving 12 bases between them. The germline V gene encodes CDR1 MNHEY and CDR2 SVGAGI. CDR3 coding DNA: TGTGCCAGCAGCCCAGCCGGACGCTACGAGCAGTACTTC. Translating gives CASSPAGRYEQYF.

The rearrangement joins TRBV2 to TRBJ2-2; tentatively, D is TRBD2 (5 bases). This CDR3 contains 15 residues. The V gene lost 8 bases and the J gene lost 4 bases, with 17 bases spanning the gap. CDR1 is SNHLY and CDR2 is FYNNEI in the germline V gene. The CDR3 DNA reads TGTGCCAGCCGTAGGAGTCGGGGAGCCACCGGGGAGCTGTTTTTT. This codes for CASRRSRGATGELFF.

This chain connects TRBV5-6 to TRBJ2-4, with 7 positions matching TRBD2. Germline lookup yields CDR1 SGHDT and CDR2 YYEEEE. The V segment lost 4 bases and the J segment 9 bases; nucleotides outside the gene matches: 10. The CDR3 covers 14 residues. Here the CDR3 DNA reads TGTGCCAGCAGCCCGTGGGGGTCGGGAGGCATTCAGTACTTC. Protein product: CASSPWGSGGIQYF.

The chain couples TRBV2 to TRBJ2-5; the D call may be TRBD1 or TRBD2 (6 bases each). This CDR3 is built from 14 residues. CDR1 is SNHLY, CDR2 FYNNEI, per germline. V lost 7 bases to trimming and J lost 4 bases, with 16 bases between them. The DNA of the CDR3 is TGTGCCAGCACCAGGGGAGGACTAAGAGAGACCCAGTACTTC. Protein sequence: CASTRGGLRETQYF.

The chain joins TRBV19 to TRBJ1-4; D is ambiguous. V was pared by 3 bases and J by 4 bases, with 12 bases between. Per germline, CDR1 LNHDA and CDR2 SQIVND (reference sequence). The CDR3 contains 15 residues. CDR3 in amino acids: CASSMAVTVNEKLFF. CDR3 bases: TGTGCCAGTAGTATGGCCGTTACAGTTAATGAAAAACTGTTTTTT.

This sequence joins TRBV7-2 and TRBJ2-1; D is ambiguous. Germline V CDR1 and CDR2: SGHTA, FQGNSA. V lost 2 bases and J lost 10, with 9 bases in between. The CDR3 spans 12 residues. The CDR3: CASSLLAAEQFF. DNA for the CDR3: TGTGCCAGCAGCTTACTGGCAGCGGAGCAGTTCTTC.

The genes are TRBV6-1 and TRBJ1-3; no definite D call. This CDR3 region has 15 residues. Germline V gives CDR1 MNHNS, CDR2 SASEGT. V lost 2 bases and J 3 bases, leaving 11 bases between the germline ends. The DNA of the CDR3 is TGTGCCAGCAGTGAATGGTCCGATTTTGGAAACACCATATATTTT. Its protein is CASSEWSDFGNTIYF.

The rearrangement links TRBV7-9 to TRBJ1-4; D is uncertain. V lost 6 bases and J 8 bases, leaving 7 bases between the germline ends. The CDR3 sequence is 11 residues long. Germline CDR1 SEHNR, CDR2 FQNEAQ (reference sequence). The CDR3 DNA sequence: TGTGCCAGCAGTGGAGGGGAAAAACTGTTTTTT. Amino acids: CASSGGEKLFF.

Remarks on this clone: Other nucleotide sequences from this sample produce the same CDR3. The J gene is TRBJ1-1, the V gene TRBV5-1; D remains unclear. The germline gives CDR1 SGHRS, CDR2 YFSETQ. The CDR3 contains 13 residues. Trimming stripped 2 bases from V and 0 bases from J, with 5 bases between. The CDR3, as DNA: TGCGCCAGCAGCTTAGGCATGAACACTGAAGCTTTCTTT. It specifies CASSLGMNTEAFF. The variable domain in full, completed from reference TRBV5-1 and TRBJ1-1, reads KAGVTQTPRYLIKTRGQQVTLSCSPISGHRSVSWYQQTPGQGLQFLFEYFSETQRNKGNFPGRFSGRQFSNSRSEMNVSTLELGDSALYLCASSLGMNTEAFFGQGTRLTVV.

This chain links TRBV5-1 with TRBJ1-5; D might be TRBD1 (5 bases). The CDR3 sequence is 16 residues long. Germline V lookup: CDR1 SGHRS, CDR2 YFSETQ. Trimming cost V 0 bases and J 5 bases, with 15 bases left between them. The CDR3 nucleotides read TGCGCCAGCAGCTTGGGAACGGGGGGTAGTTATCAGCCCCAGCATTTT. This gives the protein CASSLGTGGSYQPQHF.

The CDR3 spells CASSETTGQAYEQYF. The CDR3 DNA reads TGTGCCAGCAGTGAAACAACGGGACAGGCCTACGAGCAGTACTTC. The V and J genes are TRBV6-1 and TRBJ2-7; the match to TRBD1 covers 8 bases. V dropped 2 bases and J dropped 2; count of bases not matched to a gene: 5. Germline CDR1 and CDR2: MNHNS and SASEGT. The CDR3 is 15 residues long.

CDR3 sequence (DNA): TGTGCCAGCGGGGGATTTGGGACTAAGGGCAACCAGTACTTC. It specifies CASGGFGTKGNQYF. This chain uses TRBV2 with TRBJ2-5, with TRBD2 matching 7 bases. Germline V CDR1 and CDR2: SNHLY, FYNNEI. The V and J ends lost 8 bases and 10 bases, in that order; junction bases with no gene match: 16. This CDR3 comprises 14 residues.

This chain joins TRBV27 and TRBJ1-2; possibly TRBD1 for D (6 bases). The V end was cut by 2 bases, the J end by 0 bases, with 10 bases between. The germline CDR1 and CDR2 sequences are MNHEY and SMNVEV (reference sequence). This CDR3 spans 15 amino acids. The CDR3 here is CASSLRRGANYGYTF. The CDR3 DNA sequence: TGTGCCAGCAGTTTAAGGAGGGGGGCTAACTATGGCTACACCTTC.

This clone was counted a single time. Here the CDR3 DNA reads TGTGCCAGTAGTCGGGGGGGCGGGAGAAGGGCAGATACGCAGTATTTT. Its protein product is CASSRGGGRRADTQYF. The V gene is TRBV19, the J gene TRBJ2-3, with 8 nucleotides matching TRBD2. J was trimmed by 4 bases and V by 5 bases; bases with no gene match: 11. From germline, CDR1 is LNHDA and CDR2 SQIVND (reference sequence). The CDR3 covers 16 residues.

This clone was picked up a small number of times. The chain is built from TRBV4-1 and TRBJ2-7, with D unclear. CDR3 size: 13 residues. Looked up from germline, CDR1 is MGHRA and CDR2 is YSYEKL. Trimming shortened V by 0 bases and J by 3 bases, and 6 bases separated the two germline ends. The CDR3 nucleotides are TGCGCCAGCAGCCAAGACAGGATCTACGAGCAGTACTTC. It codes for CASSQDRIYEQYF.

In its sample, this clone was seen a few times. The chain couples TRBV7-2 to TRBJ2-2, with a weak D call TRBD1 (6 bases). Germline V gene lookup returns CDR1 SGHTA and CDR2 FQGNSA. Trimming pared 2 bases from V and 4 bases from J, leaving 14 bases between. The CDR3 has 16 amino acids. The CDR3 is CASSLRTVVGTGELFF. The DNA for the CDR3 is TGTGCCAGCAGCTTACGGACAGTGGTGGGCACCGGGGAGCTGTTTTTT.

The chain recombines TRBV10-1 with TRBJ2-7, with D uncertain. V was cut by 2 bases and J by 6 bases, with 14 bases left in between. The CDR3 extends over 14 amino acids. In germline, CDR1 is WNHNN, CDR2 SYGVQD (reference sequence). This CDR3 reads CASSEGRLGGEQYF. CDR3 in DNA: TGCGCCAGCAGTGAGGGACGACTCGGTGGCGAGCAGTACTTC.

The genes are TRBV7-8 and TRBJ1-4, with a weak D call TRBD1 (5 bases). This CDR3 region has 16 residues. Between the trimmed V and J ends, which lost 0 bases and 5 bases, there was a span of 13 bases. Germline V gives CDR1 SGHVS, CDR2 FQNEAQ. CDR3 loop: CASSLARFQGNEKLFF. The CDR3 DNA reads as TGTGCCAGCAGCTTAGCGCGGTTTCAGGGAAATGAAAAACTGTTTTTT.

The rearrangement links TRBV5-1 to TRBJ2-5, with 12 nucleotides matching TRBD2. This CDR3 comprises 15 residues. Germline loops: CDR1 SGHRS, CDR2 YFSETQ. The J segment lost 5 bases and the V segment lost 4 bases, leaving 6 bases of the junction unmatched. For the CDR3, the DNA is TGCGCCAGCAGCACCGGACTAGCGGGAAGTGAGACCCAGTACTTC. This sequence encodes CASSTGLAGSETQYF. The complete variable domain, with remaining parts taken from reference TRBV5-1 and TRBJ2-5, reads KAGVTQTPRYLIKTRGQQVTLSCSPISGHRSVSWYQQTPGQGLQFLFEYFSETQRNKGNFPGRFSGRQFSNSRSEMNVSTLELGDSALYLCASSTGLAGSETQYFGPGTRLLVL.

Here the CDR3 reads CASSPTGPGANVLTF. For the CDR3, the DNA is TGTGCCAGCAGCCCAACCGGCCCTGGGGCCAACGTCCTGACTTTC. The J gene is TRBJ2-6, the V gene TRBV7-9; D is unresolved. This CDR3 has 15 residues. V was clipped by 5 bases and J by 2 bases, with 10 bases between them. The germline V gene encodes CDR1 SEHNR and CDR2 FQNEAQ (reference sequence). Full variable domain (missing parts from reference TRBV7-9 and TRBJ2-6): DTGVSQNPRHKITKRGQNVTFRCDPISEHNRLYWYRQTLGQGPEFLTYFQNEAQLEKSRLLSDRFSAERPKGSFSTLEIQRTEQGDSAMYLCASSPTGPGANVLTFGAGSRLTVL.

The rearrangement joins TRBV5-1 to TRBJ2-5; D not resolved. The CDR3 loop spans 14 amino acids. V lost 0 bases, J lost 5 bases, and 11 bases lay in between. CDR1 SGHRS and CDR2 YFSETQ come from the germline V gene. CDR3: CASSLESVLETQYF. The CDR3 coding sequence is TGCGCCAGCAGCTTGGAGTCAGTTTTGGAGACCCAGTACTTC.

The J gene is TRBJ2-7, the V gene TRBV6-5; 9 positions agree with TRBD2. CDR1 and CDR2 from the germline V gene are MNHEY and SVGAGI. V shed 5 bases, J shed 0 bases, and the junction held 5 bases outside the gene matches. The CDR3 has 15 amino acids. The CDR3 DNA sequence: TGTGCCAGCAGTAAAACTAGCGGGTACTCCTACGAGCAGTACTTC. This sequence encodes CASSKTSGYSYEQYF.

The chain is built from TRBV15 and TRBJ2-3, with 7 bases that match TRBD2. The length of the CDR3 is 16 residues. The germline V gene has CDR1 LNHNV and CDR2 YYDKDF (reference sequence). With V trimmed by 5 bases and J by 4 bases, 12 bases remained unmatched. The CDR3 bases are TGTGCCACCAGCTCCCGGACTAGGATTGGGTCAGATACGCAGTATTTT. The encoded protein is CATSSRTRIGSDTQYF.

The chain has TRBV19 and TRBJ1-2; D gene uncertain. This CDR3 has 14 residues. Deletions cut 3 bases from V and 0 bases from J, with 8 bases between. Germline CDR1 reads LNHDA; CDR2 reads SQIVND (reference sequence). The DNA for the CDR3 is TGTGCCAGTAGTATTGCTAAAGCTAACTATGGCTACACCTTC. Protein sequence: CASSIAKANYGYTF. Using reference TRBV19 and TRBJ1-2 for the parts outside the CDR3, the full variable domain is DGGITQSPKYLFRKEGQNVTLSCEQNLNHDAMYWYRQDPGQGLRLIYYSQIVNDFQKGDIAEGYSVSREKKESFPLTVTSAQKNPTAFYLCASSIAKANYGYTFGSGTRLTVV.

CDR3 residues: CSVEANEQFF. DNA of the CDR3: TGCAGCGTTGAGGCCAATGAGCAGTTCTTC. The rearrangement joins TRBV29-1 to TRBJ2-1; D gene unclear. V dropped 3 bases and J dropped 6 bases, with 3 bases sitting between them. CDR1 SQVTM and CDR2 ANQGSEA come from the germline V gene. The CDR3 sequence is 10 residues long.

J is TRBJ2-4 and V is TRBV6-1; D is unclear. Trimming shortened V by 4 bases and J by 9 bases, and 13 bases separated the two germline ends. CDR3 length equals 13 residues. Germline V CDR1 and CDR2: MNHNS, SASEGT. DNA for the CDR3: TGTGCCAGCAGTGTGACTTTGGGCAGCATTCAGTACTTC. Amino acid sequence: CASSVTLGSIQYF.

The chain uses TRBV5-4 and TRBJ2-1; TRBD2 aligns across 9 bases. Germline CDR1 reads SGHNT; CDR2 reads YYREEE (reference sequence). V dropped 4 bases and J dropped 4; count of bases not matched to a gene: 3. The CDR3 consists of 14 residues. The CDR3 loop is CASSTTSGYNEQFF. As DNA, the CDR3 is TGTGCCAGCAGCACGACTAGCGGTTACAATGAGCAGTTCTTC.